This TCR beta chain was identified during a study of breast tumors, draining lymph nodes, adjacent tissues. This clonotype showed up many times. Its antigen remains unknown. V dropped 3 bases and J dropped 4 bases, with 5 bases sitting between them. The V gene's germline CDR1 is LNHDA and CDR2 SQIVND (reference sequence). The CDR3 contains 12 residues. TCRdb recomputed calls from the multiplex PCR reads with MiXCR, one row per CDR3 protein. Of about 270,000 distinct CDR3 sequences in the sample, over 25% were seen once. The lymph nodes were axillary draining lymph nodes from breast cancer patients. Whole-study results and caveats: The data were judged consistent with most tumor T cells coming from lymph node and expanding in tumor. Luminal-like breast cancer showed significantly higher tumor–nontumor repertoire similarity than basal-like. The lymph node origin of tumor T cells was framed as consistent with a hypothesis, not demonstrated. Tumor repertoires ranked between lymph nodes and nontumor tissue in diversity, with V and J gene preferences.

The clonotype originates from a female donor with breast cancer. Some clones in this sample may be carry-over from other donors' samples. The source material was axillary lymph node tissue. The chain is built from TRBV19 and TRBJ2-3; D is undetermined. CDR3 in amino acids: CASSIRADTQYF. CDR3 in DNA: TGTGCCAGTAGTATTAGGGCAGATACGCAGTATTTT. Variable domain in full (rest from reference TRBV19 and TRBJ2-3): DGGITQSPKYLFRKEGQNVTLSCEQNLNHDAMYWYRQDPGQGLRLIYYSQIVNDFQKGDIAEGYSVSREKKESFPLTVTSAQKNPTAFYLCASSIRADTQYFGPGTRLTVL.